This entry is about one T cell receptor beta chain. These data are taken from a study of T cell changes during pregnancy in multiple sclerosis. Sequencing used immunoSEQ multiplex PCR; TCRdb keeps in-frame clones, though not all of them. The data hold around 50,000 clones, with roughly 93% observed a single time. The source is a female donor with multiple sclerosis, enrolled in a pregnancy study. Here the sequenced sample was CD8+ T cells from peripheral blood mononuclear cells, taken in the second trimester of pregnancy.

CDR3 sequence: CASSLTTGGLLRGYTF. In nucleotides, the CDR3 is TGTGCCAGCAGTTTAACGACAGGGGGCTTACTACGTGGCTACACCTTC. The chain is built from TRBV28 and TRBJ1-2; TRBD1 matches 10 bases. The germline CDR1 and CDR2 sequences are MDHEN and SYDVKM. The V segment lost 2 bases and the J segment 7 bases; nucleotides outside the gene matches: 10. The CDR3 loop spans 16 amino acids.